The next 22 T cell receptor beta chains were all read from a single sample in a study of cytomegalovirus exposure and HLA in healthy donors. Sequenced by immunoSEQ multiplex PCR; TCRdb stores in-frame clones only, minus some. The data hold around 150,000 clones, with about 82% observed a single time. Sequencing used PBMCs. These receptors all stem from a man aged 25 to 40 in good health and CMV-seropositive.

In its sample, this clone was seen once. V usage is TRBV5-6 and J usage is TRBJ2-3; 8 nucleotides line up with TRBD2. V was pared by 0 bases and J by 6 bases, with 6 bases of the junction left unmatched. This CDR3 contains 15 residues. Germline CDR1 and CDR2: SGHDT and YYEEEE. The CDR3 sequence is CASSLDSGEGDTQYF. In nucleotides, the CDR3 is TGTGCCAGCAGCTTGGATAGCGGGGAGGGGGATACGCAGTATTTT. Full variable domain (rest looked up from reference TRBV5-6 and TRBJ2-3): DAGVTQSPTHLIKTRGQQVTLRCSPKSGHDTVSWYQQALGQGPQFIFQYYEEEERQRGNFPDRFSGHQFPNYSSELNVNALLLGDSALYLCASSLDSGEGDTQYFGPGTRLTVL.

This rearrangement joins TRBV19 to TRBJ2-2; a possible D gene is TRBD2 (6 bases). The CDR3 length is 16 residues. The germline V gene has CDR1 LNHDA and CDR2 SQIVND (reference sequence). The ends were cut back, 3 bases at V and 7 bases at J, with 18 bases in the middle. In nucleotides, the CDR3 is TGTGCCAGTAGTATCTCGGCAGGGACTCGCATCGGGGAGCTGTTTTTT. Protein sequence: CASSISAGTRIGELFF.

The chain links TRBV5-1 to TRBJ1-2; the match to TRBD1 covers 7 bases. Germline CDR1 is SGHRS and CDR2 is YFSETQ. This CDR3 is built from 16 residues. V trimming: 4 bases; J trimming: 8 bases; junction bases outside the gene matches: 17. CDR3 protein: CASSQQDLQGVRGYTF. For the CDR3, the DNA is TGCGCCAGCAGCCAGCAAGACCTGCAGGGGGTAAGGGGCTACACCTTC.

This chain links TRBV28 with TRBJ1-1; D is unresolved. Trimming took off 6 bases at V and 0 bases at J, with 20 bases between the two ends. CDR3 length: 17 residues. Germline V gene sequence: CDR1 MDHEN, CDR2 SYDVKM. DNA for the CDR3: TGTGCCAGCAGGGTTCGTACCGCGAGCCCTGTGAACACTGAAGCTTTCTTT. It specifies CASRVRTASPVNTEAFF. The full variable domain, completed using reference TRBV28 and TRBJ1-1, is DVKVTQSSRYLVKRTGEKVFLECVQDMDHENMFWYRQDPGLGLRLIYFSYDVKMKEKGDIPEGYSVSREKKERFSLILESASTNQTSMYLCASRVRTASPVNTEAFFGQGTRLTVV.

V is TRBV5-1 and J is TRBJ2-5; D perhaps matches TRBD2 (7 bases). Germline values: CDR1 SGHRS, CDR2 YFSETQ. V was clipped by 4 bases and J by 4 bases, with 17 bases between them. This CDR3 is built from 15 residues. The CDR3 coding sequence is TGCGCCAGCAGCCCCGTGGGGGGGGGCCGAGAGACCCAGTACTTC. Its protein product is CASSPVGGGRETQYF. Complete variable domain (other parts from reference TRBV5-1 and TRBJ2-5): KAGVTQTPRYLIKTRGQQVTLSCSPISGHRSVSWYQQTPGQGLQFLFEYFSETQRNKGNFPGRFSGRQFSNSRSEMNVSTLELGDSALYLCASSPVGGGRETQYFGPGTRLLVL.

This sequence joins TRBV7-2 and TRBJ2-5; 11 nucleotides line up with TRBD2. Trimming removed 6 bases from V and 3 bases from J; junction bases left unmatched: 15. The CDR3 runs to 18 residues. Germline V gene lookup returns CDR1 SGHTA and CDR2 FQGNSA. The DNA of the CDR3 is TGTGCCAGCAGACCCTGGTTAGCGGGGGGGTTAGGAAAAGAGACCCAGTACTTC. Encoded protein: CASRPWLAGGLGKETQYF.

This clone was counted only a few times. The chain couples TRBV6-1 to TRBJ1-4, with 9 bases lining up with TRBD1. The junction had 5 bases not matched to a gene; V was cut back by 4 bases and J by 8 bases. This CDR3 contains 14 residues. Germline V lookup: CDR1 MNHNS, CDR2 SASEGT. The CDR3 DNA follows: TGTGCCAGCAGTGCCAGACAGGGGGACGAAAAACTGTTTTTT. It translates to CASSARQGDEKLFF.

The chain combines TRBV29-1 with TRBJ2-5; tentatively, D is TRBD1 (8 bases). Germline lookup yields CDR1 SQVTM and CDR2 ANQGSEA. V dropped 6 bases and J dropped 4 bases, with 18 bases sitting between them. This CDR3 spans 14 amino acids. CDR3 sequence reads: CSVGGTGTRETQYF. CDR3 DNA sequence: TGCAGCGTCGGGGGGACAGGTACCCGAGAGACCCAGTACTTC.

A note on this clone: Other DNA sequences in the same sample also yield this CDR3. The chain recombines TRBV7-2 with TRBJ2-3; 14 bases are a match to TRBD2. J gave up 6 bases and V 5 bases, and 4 bases lay outside the gene matches. This CDR3 has 15 residues. CDR1 is SGHTA and CDR2 is FQGNSA in the germline V gene. The DNA of the CDR3 is TGTGCCAGCAGCCTGACTAGCGGGGGGGCGGATACGCAGTATTTT. It encodes CASSLTSGGADTQYF.

The chain joins TRBV4-3 to TRBJ2-2, with 7 nucleotides matching TRBD1. This CDR3 spans 13 amino acids. Germline V gene lookup returns CDR1 LGHNA and CDR2 YSLEER. With V trimmed by 3 bases and J by 5 bases, 0 bases remained unmatched. DNA of the CDR3: TGCGCCAGCAGCCAGGGACAGACCGGGGAGCTGTTTTTT. It codes for CASSQGQTGELFF.

The chain carries TRBV29-1 and TRBJ2-3; 7 bases match TRBD1. Germline V gene data show CDR1 as SQVTM and CDR2 as ANQGSEA. The length of the CDR3 is 14 residues. Trimming removed 2 bases from V and 1 base from J; junction bases left unmatched: 3. CDR3: CSVEQGDGTDTQYF. The CDR3 bases are TGCAGCGTTGAACAGGGGGATGGCACAGATACGCAGTATTTT.

V is TRBV2 and J is TRBJ2-3; TRBD2 might be the D (7 bases). This CDR3 is 14 amino acids long. The V gene's germline CDR1 is SNHLY and CDR2 FYNNEI. The ends were cut back, 6 bases at V and 2 bases at J, with 12 bases in the middle. CDR3: CASRRGAHTDTQYF. The CDR3 DNA reads TGTGCCAGCAGACGGGGGGCCCACACAGATACGCAGTATTTT.

The gene calls are TRBV5-1 and TRBJ1-1; TRBD1 is a possible D gene (5 bases). The CDR3 contains 14 residues. Germline loops: CDR1 SGHRS, CDR2 YFSETQ. Between the trimmed V and J ends, which lost 4 bases and 5 bases, there was a span of 15 bases. The CDR3 loop is CASSHGTGGTEAFF. CDR3 bases: TGCGCCAGCAGCCACGGGACGGGAGGGACTGAAGCTTTCTTT.

J is TRBJ1-1 and V is TRBV11-2; tentatively, D is TRBD1 (6 bases). This CDR3 has 14 residues. Germline assignment: CDR1 SGHAT and CDR2 FQNNGV. The ends were cut back, 4 bases at V and 13 bases at J, with 22 bases in the middle. CDR3 DNA: TGTGCCAGCAGCTCAGGGGCGGGGGTGATATTGGTTTTCTTT. It codes for CASSSGAGVILVFF.

CDR3 protein: CASSWEVTGVNSPLHF. DNA for the CDR3: TGTGCCAGTAGTTGGGAAGTCACAGGGGTTAATTCACCCCTCCACTTT. The gene calls are TRBV19 and TRBJ1-6; the match to TRBD1 covers 7 bases. The CDR3 is made up of 16 amino acids. V was clipped by 5 bases and J by 6 bases; unmatched bases: 10. CDR1 is LNHDA, CDR2 SQIVND, per germline (reference sequence).

This clone has a handful of counts. This chain links TRBV5-8 with TRBJ1-2; D gene uncertain. Per germline, CDR1 SGHTS and CDR2 YDEGEE. The CDR3 consists of 12 residues. Between the trimmed V and J ends, which lost 4 bases and 5 bases, there was a span of 9 bases. The CDR3 bases are TGTGCCAGCAGCGCGGTAGTGTATGGCTACACCTTC. It yields the protein CASSAVVYGYTF.

The chain has TRBV29-1 and TRBJ2-5; no clear D. Germline lookup yields CDR1 SQVTM and CDR2 ANQGSEA. The CDR3 has 13 residues. Deletions cut 2 bases from V and 5 bases from J, with 12 bases between. The CDR3 sequence is CSVENTLGETQYF. The CDR3 DNA follows: TGCAGCGTTGAAAATACTCTCGGGGAGACCCAGTACTTC.

The chain is built from TRBV7-9 and TRBJ2-4; D is ambiguous. Germline V lookup: CDR1 SEHNR, CDR2 FQNEAQ (reference sequence). V was shortened by 1 base and J by 0 bases, with 13 bases between the two germline ends. The CDR3 covers 17 residues. CDR3 sequence (DNA): TGTGCCAGCAGCTTAGGGGCCCTCTCTCTAGCCAAAAACATTCAGTACTTC. This codes for CASSLGALSLAKNIQYF.

This clone came up once. A much larger clone sits a single nucleotide away, making a read error possible. The chain uses TRBV9 and TRBJ2-3; D possibly corresponds to TRBD2 (6 bases). The CDR3 runs to 16 residues. CDR1 and CDR2 (germline): SGDLS, YYNGEE. Trimming removed 10 bases at V and 4 bases at J, with 25 bases between. For the CDR3, the DNA is TGTGCCGGCACCCGTAATCCGGGGCGGAGGGCAGATACGCAGTATTTT. Translating gives CAGTRNPGRRADTQYF.

V gene TRBV5-6 combines with J gene TRBJ2-7; D call uncertain. The germline V and J ends were trimmed by 4 bases and 0 bases, with 11 bases remaining between them. The CDR3 runs 14 residues. The germline gives CDR1 SGHDT, CDR2 YYEEEE. The CDR3 DNA is TGTGCCAGCAGCCCCGAGTGGAGCTCCTACGAGCAGTACTTC. This gives the protein CASSPEWSSYEQYF.

This clone occurred once. CDR3 loop: CATSRVRTGSYEQYF. Here the CDR3 DNA reads TGTGCCACCAGCAGAGTCAGGACAGGGTCCTACGAGCAGTACTTC. The chain links TRBV15 to TRBJ2-7, with TRBD1 matching 8 bases. V shed 1 base and J 1 base; nucleotides not matched to a gene: 3. This CDR3 region has 15 residues. Per the germline V gene, CDR1 is LNHNV and CDR2 is YYDKDF (reference sequence).

The chain employs TRBV19 and TRBJ1-2, with D possibly matching TRBD1 (6 bases). The CDR3 consists of 13 residues. The germline V gene encodes CDR1 LNHDA and CDR2 SQIVND (reference sequence). V was trimmed by 7 bases and J by 5 bases, leaving 14 bases between them. The CDR3 spells CASKQGVLYGYTF. In nucleotides, the CDR3 is TGTGCCAGTAAACAGGGAGTCCTATATGGCTACACCTTC.